These 23 T cell receptor beta chains were all obtained from the same sample, sequenced in a study of blood T cell repertoires in COVID-19. The repertoire was sequenced with immunoSEQ multiplex PCR; TCRdb's copy has only in-frame clones and lacks some. The repertoire holds about 150,000 clones, with approximately 88% as singletons. The sample taken for sequencing was peripheral blood. The receptors were gathered from a man in his 60s with active or convalescent COVID-19.

V and J are TRBV6-6 and TRBJ1-5; 7 nucleotides line up with TRBD1. There are 15 residues in the CDR3. Germline-derived CDR1 and CDR2 are MNHNY and SVGAGI (reference sequence). V shed 5 bases and J 0 bases; nucleotides not matched to a gene: 4. The CDR3 DNA reads as TGTGCCAGCAGTACCAGGGGGGATAGCAATCAGCCCCAGCATTTT. Translation: CASSTRGDSNQPQHF.

The genes are TRBV9 and TRBJ2-5, with 12 bases that match TRBD2. CDR1 and CDR2 from the germline V gene are SGDLS and YYNGEE. V shed 4 bases and J 5 bases; nucleotides not matched to a gene: 12. This CDR3 spans 17 amino acids. CDR3 DNA sequence: TGTGCCAGCAGCCTTGGGCTAGCGGGAGGGCCGCAGGAGACCCAGTACTTC. Encoded protein: CASSLGLAGGPQETQYF.

This CDR3 is CSVELGVAGGREKLFF. For the CDR3, the DNA is TGCAGCGTTGAATTGGGGGTGGCAGGGGGCCGTGAAAAACTGTTTTTT. The genes are TRBV29-1 and TRBJ1-4; 8 bases fit TRBD1. V lost 2 bases and J lost 7; bases outside the gene matches: 12. The CDR3 contains 16 residues. Germline V gene lookup returns CDR1 SQVTM and CDR2 ANQGSEA. The variable domain in full, completed from reference TRBV29-1 and TRBJ1-4, reads SAVISQKPSRDICQRGTSLTIQCQVDSQVTMMFWYRQQPGQSLTLIATANQGSEATYESGFVIDKFPISRPNLTFSTLTVSNMSPEDSSIYLCSVELGVAGGREKLFFGSGTQLSVL.

The genes are TRBV19 and TRBJ2-1, with 14 bases lining up with TRBD2. CDR1 and CDR2 from the germline V gene are LNHDA and SQIVND (reference sequence). V lost 9 bases to trimming and J lost 9 bases; unmatched junction nucleotides: 7. The CDR3 loop spans 14 amino acids. CDR3 in DNA: TGTGCCAGCTCGACTAGCGGGAGGGCGGCTGAGCAGTTCTTC. This encodes CASSTSGRAAEQFF.

J is TRBJ1-5 and V is TRBV6-5; D unresolved. The germline V gene has CDR1 MNHEY and CDR2 SVGAGI. The CDR3 extends over 13 amino acids. V lost 4 bases to trimming and J lost 2 bases, with 6 bases between them. The CDR3 sequence: CASSFSGNQPQHF. The CDR3 coding sequence is TGTGCCAGCAGTTTTTCCGGCAATCAGCCCCAGCATTTT.

The chain links TRBV15 to TRBJ2-3, with D possibly TRBD2 on 6 matching bases. V lost 5 bases and J 6 bases, leaving 24 bases between the germline ends. The CDR3 runs 17 residues. Germline loops: CDR1 LNHNV, CDR2 YYDKDF (reference sequence). CDR3 in amino acids: CATSARRGTANMDTQYF. The CDR3 DNA follows: TGTGCCACCAGCGCCCGTCGGGGGACCGCGAACATGGATACGCAGTATTTT.

The J gene is TRBJ2-1, the V gene TRBV28, with 12 bases aligning to TRBD2. CDR3 size: 16 residues. Per the germline V gene, CDR1 is MDHEN and CDR2 is SYDVKM. V lost 4 bases and J lost 5; bases outside the gene matches: 6. CDR3 sequence (DNA): TGTGCCAGCAGTTCCCTAGCGGGAGGGCCCGACAATGAGCAGTTCTTC. This translates into CASSSLAGGPDNEQFF.

This clone has a single count. The chain has TRBV5-8 and TRBJ2-1; no clear D. This CDR3 has 12 amino acids. The germline gives CDR1 SGHTS, CDR2 YDEGEE. V lost 1 base and J lost 8, with 7 bases in between. The CDR3 DNA reads TGTGCCAGCAGCTTGAAGCCGGATGAGCAGTTCTTC. Protein: CASSLKPDEQFF.

The chain joins TRBV7-9 to TRBJ2-7; D remains ambiguous. CDR3 length equals 13 residues. Germline CDR1 and CDR2: SEHNR and FQNEAQ (reference sequence). V was clipped by 4 bases and J by 4 bases, with 11 bases between them. CDR3 region: CASSSADGYEQYF. The CDR3 DNA follows: TGTGCCAGCAGCTCCGCCGACGGGTACGAGCAGTACTTC.

This clone was seen a single time. CDR3 coding DNA: TGTGCCAGCAGTCACCCCCAGGGGGCAGGGACTGAAGCTTTCTTT. Protein product: CASSHPQGAGTEAFF. The V call is TRBV6-5, the J call TRBJ1-1; 8 bases are shared with TRBD1. This CDR3 comprises 15 residues. With V trimmed by 5 bases and J by 5 bases, 10 bases remained unmatched. CDR1 MNHEY and CDR2 SVGAGI come from the germline V gene.

The chain recombines TRBV9 with TRBJ1-2; D gene ambiguous. V lost 0 bases to trimming and J lost 0 bases, with 9 bases between them. The V gene's germline CDR1 is SGDLS and CDR2 YYNGEE. CDR3 length equals 15 residues. CDR3 nucleotides: TGTGCCAGCAGCGTAGGTGGGGAGCCTAACTATGGCTACACCTTC. Its translation is CASSVGGEPNYGYTF.

This sequence joins TRBV19 and TRBJ2-1; 10 bases fit TRBD2. The junction had 6 bases not matched to a gene; V was cut back by 4 bases and J by 6 bases. CDR1 and CDR2 from the germline V gene are LNHDA and SQIVND (reference sequence). The CDR3 spans 15 residues. The DNA for the CDR3 is TGTGCCAGTAGTACTAGCGGGAGAGTGGTCAATGAGCAGTTCTTC. This encodes CASSTSGRVVNEQFF.

The chain couples TRBV28 to TRBJ2-6; D is perhaps TRBD2 (5 bases). Germline CDR1 MDHEN, CDR2 SYDVKM. The CDR3 has 13 residues. The V end was cut by 11 bases, the J end by 0 bases, with 8 bases between. This chain's CDR3 is CAGRSSGANVLTF. CDR3 bases: TGTGCCGGGAGATCCTCTGGGGCCAACGTCCTGACTTTC.

Written as DNA, the CDR3 is TGTGCCAGCAGCACGACAGGGGGCCAAGAGACCCAGTACTTC. It is translated as CASSTTGGQETQYF. The V and J genes are TRBV5-5 and TRBJ2-5, with TRBD1 identical over 9 bases. Germline values: CDR1 SGHKS, CDR2 YYEKEE (reference sequence). J gave up 1 base and V 4 bases, and 2 bases lay outside the gene matches. This CDR3 is 14 amino acids long.

This clone has a single count. This sequence joins TRBV28 and TRBJ1-1; 8 nucleotides agree with TRBD1. The CDR3 length is 15 residues. Germline V gives CDR1 MDHEN, CDR2 SYDVKM. J gave up 1 base and V 5 bases, and 6 bases lay outside the gene matches. The CDR3 spells CASSARTGWNTEAFF. CDR3 sequence (DNA): TGTGCCAGCAGTGCCCGGACAGGGTGGAACACTGAAGCTTTCTTT. The full variable domain, its missing parts supplied by reference TRBV28 and TRBJ1-1, is DVKVTQSSRYLVKRTGEKVFLECVQDMDHENMFWYRQDPGLGLRLIYFSYDVKMKEKGDIPEGYSVSREKKERFSLILESASTNQTSMYLCASSARTGWNTEAFFGQGTRLTVV.

CDR3 DNA: TGTGCCAGTCGGACAGGGGAGACCCAGTACTTC. Encoded protein: CASRTGETQYF. The gene calls are TRBV19 and TRBJ2-5, with 8 positions matching TRBD1. With 8 bases clipped from V and 5 bases from J, the junction kept 1 base outside the gene matches. This CDR3 contains 11 residues. CDR1 and CDR2 (germline): LNHDA, SQIVND (reference sequence).

The genes are TRBV18 and TRBJ1-1, with 7 bases aligning to TRBD1. Germline assignment: CDR1 KGHSH and CDR2 LQKENI. Trimming cost V 4 bases and J 1 base; bases outside gene matches: 3. This CDR3 is built from 14 residues. The CDR3 coding sequence is TGTGCCAGCTCACGGGCAGGGGGGAACACTGAAGCTTTCTTT. Its protein product is CASSRAGGNTEAFF.

The chain recombines TRBV4-2 with TRBJ1-3; no clear D gene. Per the germline V gene, CDR1 is LGHNA and CDR2 is YNFKEQ. Trimming left V 3 bases short and J 0 bases short, with 15 bases between. The CDR3 is 17 amino acids. The CDR3 sequence: CASSHTDGGTSGNTIYF. The CDR3, as DNA: TGTGCCAGCAGCCATACAGATGGTGGTACCTCTGGAAACACCATATATTTT.

The V and J genes are TRBV18 and TRBJ1-1; TRBD1 matches at 8 bases. Germline loops: CDR1 KGHSH, CDR2 LQKENI. The CDR3 sequence is 16 residues long. With V trimmed by 2 bases and J by 0 bases, 5 bases remained unmatched. In nucleotides, the CDR3 is TGTGCCAGCTCACCAGCAGGGGGCCTAATGAACACTGAAGCTTTCTTT. As protein: CASSPAGGLMNTEAFF.

This clone was recorded a few times. The chain combines TRBV25-1 with TRBJ1-3; D gene unclear. The V gene's germline CDR1 is MGHDK and CDR2 SYGVNS. The CDR3 totals 11 residues. Trimming stripped 8 bases from V and 4 bases from J, with 6 bases between. The CDR3 sequence: CASQMGNTIYF. CDR3 nucleotides: TGTGCCAGCCAAATGGGAAACACCATATATTTT.

The chain recombines TRBV28 with TRBJ2-7, with D hard to call. The CDR3 contains 12 residues. Germline loops: CDR1 MDHEN, CDR2 SYDVKM. Trimming took 5 bases from V and 0 from J, leaving 5 bases between them. The CDR3 region is CASSRYSYEQYF. Written as DNA, the CDR3 is TGTGCCAGCAGTCGGTACTCCTACGAGCAGTACTTC.

The chain is built from TRBV6-1 and TRBJ2-1, with D unclear. Trimming took off 3 bases at V and 11 bases at J, with 17 bases between the two ends. This CDR3 is 14 amino acids long. From germline, CDR1 is MNHNS and CDR2 SASEGT. CDR3 protein: CASSESHKRPKQFF. The DNA of the CDR3 is TGTGCCAGCAGTGAGTCCCACAAGCGACCCAAGCAGTTCTTC.

This chain connects TRBV7-9 to TRBJ2-3, with D possibly TRBD2 on 6 matching bases. The CDR3 covers 16 residues. V lost 0 bases and J lost 1, with 11 bases in between. CDR1 and CDR2 from the germline V gene are SEHNR and FQNEAQ (reference sequence). The CDR3 here is CASSLAYSSGTDTQYF. CDR3 coding DNA: TGTGCCAGCAGCTTAGCGTATTCTAGCGGCACAGATACGCAGTATTTT.